The 14 T cell receptor beta chains presented below share a single source sample, sequenced in a study of CD8 T cells in Susac syndrome. Reverse transcription of roughly 0.5 to 1 ug RNA was performed with random hexamers. Each CDR3 protein is one row after TCRdb ran MiXCR on the immunoSEQ multiplex PCR reads. The profile shows about 52,000 distinct CDR3 sequences, approximately 93% of them singletons. Sequencing was performed on CD8+ T cells from PBMCs. These receptors all stem from a human donor with multiple sclerosis.

The rearrangement uses TRBV6-5 and TRBJ2-5; TRBD1 might be the D (6 bases). CDR1 MNHEY and CDR2 SVGAGI come from the germline V gene. This CDR3 has 14 amino acids. The V end lost 8 bases, the J end lost 3 bases, and 16 bases lay between the germline ends. CDR3 residues: CASGKTGSEETQYF. Written as DNA, the CDR3 is TGTGCCAGCGGAAAAACAGGGTCGGAAGAGACCCAGTACTTC.

V is TRBV20-1 and J is TRBJ2-1; TRBD1 agrees at 9 bases. The CDR3 is 14 amino acids. V was clipped by 4 bases and J by 4 bases; unmatched bases: 5. In germline, CDR1 is DFQATT, CDR2 SNEGSKA (reference sequence). The CDR3 nucleotides read TGCAGTGCTATCGACAGGGGGGGATACAATGAGCAGTTCTTC. Amino acid sequence: CSAIDRGGYNEQFF.

This sequence joins TRBV21-1 and TRBJ1-2. TRBV21-1 is shown as a pseudogene. CDR3 length: 14 residues. CDR3: CASSKVGSLYGYTF. The CDR3 bases are TGTGCCAGCAGCAAAGTAGGCAGCCTCTATGGCTACACCTTC.

This chain joins TRBV14 and TRBJ1-1, with TRBD1 matching over 9 bases. Germline V CDR1 and CDR2: SGHDN, FVKESK. The CDR3 consists of 13 residues. The ends lost 8 bases at V and 3 bases at J; junction bases unmatched: 4. CDR3 protein: CASRDREDTEAFF. As DNA, the CDR3 is TGTGCCAGCCGGGACAGGGAGGACACTGAAGCTTTCTTT.

This rearrangement joins TRBV28 to TRBJ1-1, with D uncertain. This CDR3 spans 12 amino acids. CDR1 and CDR2 from the germline V gene are MDHEN and SYDVKM. With 2 bases removed from V and 7 bases from J, the gap between germline ends came to 8 bases. CDR3 DNA: TGTGCCAGCAGTTTAAGGTTAGGTGAAGCTTTCTTT. Translating gives CASSLRLGEAFF.

V gene TRBV4-1 combines with J gene TRBJ2-3, with 9 bases fitting TRBD2. The CDR3 is made up of 16 amino acids. CDR1 is MGHRA, CDR2 YSYEKL, per germline. With 1 base clipped from V and 0 bases from J, the junction kept 2 bases outside the gene matches. CDR3 in DNA: TGCGCCAGCAGCCAAGTAGCGGGGGCTAGCACAGATACGCAGTATTTT. Protein product: CASSQVAGASTDTQYF.

The chain has TRBV20-1 and TRBJ2-7; 7 bases are shared with TRBD2. The CDR3 is 14 residues long. Germline CDR1 DFQATT, CDR2 SNEGSKA (reference sequence). The V and J ends lost 5 bases and 0 bases, in that order; junction bases with no gene match: 7. The CDR3 DNA reads TGCAGTGCTGCGGGGCGGGGGAGCTCCTACGAGCAGTACTTC. Protein product: CSAAGRGSSYEQYF.

The chain is built from TRBV27 and TRBJ1-1; D gene unclear. The CDR3 sequence is 14 residues long. Germline CDR1 is MNHEY and CDR2 is SMNVEV (reference sequence). Trimming stripped 2 bases from V and 5 bases from J, with 12 bases between. The CDR3 bases are TGTGCCAGCAGTTTAGACCTCGGATGGACTGAAGCTTTCTTT. This encodes CASSLDLGWTEAFF.

The genes are TRBV6-1 and TRBJ1-1; D is perhaps TRBD1 (5 bases). Per the germline V gene, CDR1 is MNHNS and CDR2 is SASEGT. The CDR3 runs 14 residues. V was shortened by 6 bases and J by 4 bases, with 15 bases between the two germline ends. CDR3 sequence: CASRATELVTEAFF. In DNA form, the CDR3 reads TGTGCCAGCAGAGCGACAGAGCTAGTCACTGAAGCTTTCTTT.

The chain combines TRBV19 with TRBJ2-5; D is unresolved. Deletions cut 6 bases from V and 5 bases from J, with 13 bases between. This CDR3 has 13 residues. The germline gives CDR1 LNHDA, CDR2 SQIVND (reference sequence). CDR3 bases: TGTGCCAGTAGAAAGGATCTAGAGGAGACCCAGTACTTC. Its protein product is CASRKDLEETQYF.

V and J are TRBV6-4 and TRBJ2-5, with 9 bases lining up with TRBD2. The length of the CDR3 is 15 residues. Looked up from germline, CDR1 is MRHNA and CDR2 is SNTAGT. The V segment lost 4 bases and the J segment 5 bases; nucleotides outside the gene matches: 8. CDR3 loop: CASSASAGGLETQYF. CDR3 in DNA: TGTGCCAGCAGTGCCTCTGCGGGGGGGCTCGAGACCCAGTACTTC.

The chain employs TRBV20-1 and TRBJ2-7; D is undetermined. CDR1 DFQATT and CDR2 SNEGSKA come from the germline V gene (reference sequence). This CDR3 spans 13 amino acids. V lost 3 bases, J lost 6 bases, and 15 bases lay in between. This chain's CDR3 is CSARSPPKREQYF. The DNA for the CDR3 is TGCAGTGCTAGGAGCCCACCCAAGCGCGAGCAGTACTTC.

The chain has TRBV28 and TRBJ2-1; D is uncertain. V shed 5 bases and J shed 6 bases, with 2 bases lying between them. CDR1 is MDHEN and CDR2 is SYDVKM in the germline V gene. The CDR3 is made up of 10 amino acids. The DNA for the CDR3 is TGTGCCAGCAGTACCAATGAGCAGTTCTTC. It codes for CASSTNEQFF.

V usage is TRBV5-5 and J usage is TRBJ2-7; 7 bases align to TRBD2. V lost 4 bases to trimming and J lost 2 bases; unmatched junction nucleotides: 9. Germline V lookup: CDR1 SGHKS, CDR2 YYEKEE (reference sequence). This CDR3 contains 15 residues. The CDR3, as DNA: TGTGCCAGCAGCCCTGGGAGGGGCCTTACCTACGAGCAGTACTTC. It specifies CASSPGRGLTYEQYF.